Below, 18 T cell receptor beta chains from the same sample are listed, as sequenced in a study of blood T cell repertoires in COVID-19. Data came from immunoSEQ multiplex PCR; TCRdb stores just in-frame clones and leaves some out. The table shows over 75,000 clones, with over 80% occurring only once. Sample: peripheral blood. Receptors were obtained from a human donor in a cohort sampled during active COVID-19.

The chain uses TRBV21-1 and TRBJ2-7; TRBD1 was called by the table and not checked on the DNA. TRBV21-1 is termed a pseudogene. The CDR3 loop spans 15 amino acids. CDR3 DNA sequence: TGTGCCAGCAGCAAAGAGGGGGACATGCACCACGAGCAGTACTTC. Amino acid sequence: CASSKEGDMHHEQYF.

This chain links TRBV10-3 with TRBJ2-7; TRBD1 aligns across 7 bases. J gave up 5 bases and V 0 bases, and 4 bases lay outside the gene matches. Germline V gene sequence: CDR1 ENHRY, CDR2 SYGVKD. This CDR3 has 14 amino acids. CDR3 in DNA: TGTGCCATCAGTGAGTCTGGACAGGCTCACGAGCAGTACTTC. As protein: CAISESGQAHEQYF.

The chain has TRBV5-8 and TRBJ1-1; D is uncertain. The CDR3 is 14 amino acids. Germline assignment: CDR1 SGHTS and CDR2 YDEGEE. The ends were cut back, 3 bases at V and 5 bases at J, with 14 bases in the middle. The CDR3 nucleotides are TGTGCCAGCAGCTCGAGCGGGCGAGGAACTGAAGCTTTCTTT. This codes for CASSSSGRGTEAFF. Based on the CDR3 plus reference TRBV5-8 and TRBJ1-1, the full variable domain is EAGVTQSPTHLIKTRGQQATLRCSPISGHTSVYWYQQALGLGLQFLLWYDEGEERNRGNFPPRFSGRQFPNYSSELNVNALELEDSALYLCASSSSGRGTEAFFGQGTRLTVV.

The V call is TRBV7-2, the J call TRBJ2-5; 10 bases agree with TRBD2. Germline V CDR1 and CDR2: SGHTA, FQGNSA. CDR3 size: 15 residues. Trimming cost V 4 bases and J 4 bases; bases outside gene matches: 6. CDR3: CASSYRAGGGETQYF. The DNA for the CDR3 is TGTGCCAGCAGCTACCGAGCGGGGGGGGGAGAGACCCAGTACTTC.

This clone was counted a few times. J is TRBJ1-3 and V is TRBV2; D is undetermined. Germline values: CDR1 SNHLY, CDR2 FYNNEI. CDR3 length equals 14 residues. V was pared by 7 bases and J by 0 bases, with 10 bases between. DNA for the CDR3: TGTGCCAGCACCGGAGCGAACTCTGGAAACACCATATATTTT. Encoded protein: CASTGANSGNTIYF.

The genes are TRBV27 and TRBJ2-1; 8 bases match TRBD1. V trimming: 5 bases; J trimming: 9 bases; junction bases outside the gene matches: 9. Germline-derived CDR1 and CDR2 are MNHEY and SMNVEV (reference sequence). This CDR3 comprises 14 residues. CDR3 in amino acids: CASSLSRDRFEQFF. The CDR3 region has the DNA TGTGCCAGCAGTCTGTCCCGGGACAGGTTTGAGCAGTTCTTC.

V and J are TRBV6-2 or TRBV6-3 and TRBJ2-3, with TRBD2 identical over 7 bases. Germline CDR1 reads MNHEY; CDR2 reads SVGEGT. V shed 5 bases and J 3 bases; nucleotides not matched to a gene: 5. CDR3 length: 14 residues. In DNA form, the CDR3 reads TGTGCCAGCAGTCCGAGCGGGGAAACAGATACGCAGTATTTT. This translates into CASSPSGETDTQYF.

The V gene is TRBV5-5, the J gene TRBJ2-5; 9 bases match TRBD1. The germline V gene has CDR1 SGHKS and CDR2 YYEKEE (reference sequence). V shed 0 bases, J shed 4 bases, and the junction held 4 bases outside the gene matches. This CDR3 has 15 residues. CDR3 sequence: CASSLVTGGGETQYF. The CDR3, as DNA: TGTGCCAGCAGCTTGGTGACAGGGGGTGGAGAGACCCAGTACTTC.

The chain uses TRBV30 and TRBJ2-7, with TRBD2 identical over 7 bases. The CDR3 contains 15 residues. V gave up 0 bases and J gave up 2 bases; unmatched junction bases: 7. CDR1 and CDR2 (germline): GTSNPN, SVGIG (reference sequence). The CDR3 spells CAWSVRPSGTYEQYF. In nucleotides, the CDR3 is TGTGCCTGGAGTGTACGGCCTAGCGGTACCTACGAGCAGTACTTC.

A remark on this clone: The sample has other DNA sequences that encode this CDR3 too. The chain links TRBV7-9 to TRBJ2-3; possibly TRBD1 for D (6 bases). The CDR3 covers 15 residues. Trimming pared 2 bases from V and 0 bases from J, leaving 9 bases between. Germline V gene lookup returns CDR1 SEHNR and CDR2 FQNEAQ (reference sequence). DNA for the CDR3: TGTGCCAGCAGCTTAAGCGGACAGAGCACAGATACGCAGTATTTT. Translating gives CASSLSGQSTDTQYF.

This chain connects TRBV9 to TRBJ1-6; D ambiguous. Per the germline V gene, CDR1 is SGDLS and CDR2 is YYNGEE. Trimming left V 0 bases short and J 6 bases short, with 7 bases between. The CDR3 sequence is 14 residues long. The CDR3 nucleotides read TGTGCCAGCAGCGTAGAACAGCTTAATTCACCCCTCCACTTT. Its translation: CASSVEQLNSPLHF.

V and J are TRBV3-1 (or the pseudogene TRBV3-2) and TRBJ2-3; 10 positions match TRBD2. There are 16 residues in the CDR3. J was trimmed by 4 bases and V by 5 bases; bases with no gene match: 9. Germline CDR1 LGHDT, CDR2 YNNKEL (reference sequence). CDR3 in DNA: TGTGCCAGCAGCGACAAAGCGGGGGGGTGGGCAGATACGCAGTATTTT. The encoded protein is CASSDKAGGWADTQYF.

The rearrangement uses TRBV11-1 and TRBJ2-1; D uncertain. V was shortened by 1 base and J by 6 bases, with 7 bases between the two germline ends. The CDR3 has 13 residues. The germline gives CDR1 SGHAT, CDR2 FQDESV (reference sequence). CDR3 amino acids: CASSLETLNEQFF. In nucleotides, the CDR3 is TGTGCCAGCAGCTTAGAGACACTCAATGAGCAGTTCTTC.

CDR3 residues: CASMAQGNSPLHF. DNA of the CDR3: TGTGCCAGCATGGCGCAGGGGAATTCACCCCTCCACTTT. This chain links TRBV2 with TRBJ1-6; tentatively, D is TRBD1 (6 bases). CDR1 is SNHLY, CDR2 FYNNEI, per germline. There are 13 residues in the CDR3. Between the trimmed V and J ends, which lost 7 bases and 7 bases, there was a span of 11 bases. The full variable domain, completed using reference TRBV2 and TRBJ1-6, is EPEVTQTPSHQVTQMGQEVILRCVPISNHLYFYWYRQILGQKVEFLVSFYNNEISEKSEIFDDQFSVERPDGSNFTLKIRSTKLEDSAMYFCASMAQGNSPLHFGNGTRLTVT.

CDR3 region: CASSQDLLAGGPGETQYF. Written as DNA, the CDR3 is TGCGCCAGCAGCCAAGATTTACTAGCGGGGGGGCCAGGAGAGACCCAGTACTTC. V is TRBV4-1 and J is TRBJ2-5, with 13 positions matching TRBD2. Germline V gene lookup returns CDR1 MGHRA and CDR2 YSYEKL. J was trimmed by 4 bases and V by 0 bases; bases with no gene match: 8. CDR3 length equals 18 residues.

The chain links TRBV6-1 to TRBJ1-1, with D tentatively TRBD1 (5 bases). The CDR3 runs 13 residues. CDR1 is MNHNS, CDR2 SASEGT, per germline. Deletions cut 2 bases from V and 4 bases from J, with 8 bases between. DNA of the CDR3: TGTGCCAGCAGTGAACAGGGATCCACTGAAGCTTTCTTT. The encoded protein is CASSEQGSTEAFF.

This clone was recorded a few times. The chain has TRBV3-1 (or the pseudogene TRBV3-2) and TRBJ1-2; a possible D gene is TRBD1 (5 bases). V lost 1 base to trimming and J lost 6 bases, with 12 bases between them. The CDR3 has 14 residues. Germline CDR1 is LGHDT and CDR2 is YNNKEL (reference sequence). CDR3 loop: CASSQAGGWDGYTF. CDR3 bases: TGTGCCAGCAGCCAAGCCGGGGGGTGGGATGGCTACACCTTC.

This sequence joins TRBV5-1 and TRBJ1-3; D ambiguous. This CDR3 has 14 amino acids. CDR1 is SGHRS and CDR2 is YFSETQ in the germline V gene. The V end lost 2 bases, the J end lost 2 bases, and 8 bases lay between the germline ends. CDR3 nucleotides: TGCGCCAGCAGCTTATCAGTGGCTGGAAACACCATATATTTT. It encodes CASSLSVAGNTIYF.